The 28 T cell receptor beta chains listed next were all sequenced from one sample in a study of shared clonotypes between healthy human individuals. Naive CD8 cells lacked CD45RO and underwent positive selection for CCR7, leaving out terminally differentiated effector memory CD45RA+ cells. Sequencing was performed with immunoSEQ multiplex PCR; in TCRdb, only in-frame clones are kept and a portion is missing. The sample carries some 2.1 million clones, 90% to 95% recorded once. Sample: naive CD8+ T cells from PBMCs. All receptors derive from a young man in good health. Some clones in this sample may be carry-over from other donors' samples.

The J gene is TRBJ2-1, the V gene TRBV10-3; TRBD2 matches at 9 bases. Germline V lookup: CDR1 ENHRY, CDR2 SYGVKD. V gave up 0 bases and J gave up 6 bases; unmatched junction bases: 6. The CDR3 is made up of 16 amino acids. The CDR3 DNA is TGTGCCATCAGTGAGTCTGGGACTAGCCTTCTCAATGAGCAGTTCTTC. The encoded protein is CAISESGTSLLNEQFF.

In regard to this clone: Other DNA variants within this sample encode the same CDR3. CDR3 region: CASSFAGSYEQYF. The CDR3 coding sequence is TGTGCCAGCAGTTTCGCCGGATCCTACGAGCAGTACTTC. The V and J genes are TRBV28 and TRBJ2-7; D unclear. CDR3 length equals 13 residues. Trimming took off 3 bases at V and 1 base at J, with 7 bases between the two ends. Germline V gene lookup returns CDR1 MDHEN and CDR2 SYDVKM.

V and J are TRBV4-1 and TRBJ2-2; D is undetermined. The germline V gene encodes CDR1 MGHRA and CDR2 YSYEKL. The CDR3 has 15 residues. Trimming pared 1 base from V and 1 base from J, leaving 7 bases between. CDR3 residues: CASSQVTVNTGELFF. CDR3 DNA: TGCGCCAGCAGCCAAGTAACGGTGAACACCGGGGAGCTGTTTTTT.

The chain has TRBV11-3 and TRBJ1-3; D gene uncertain. Trimming left V 5 bases short and J 0 bases short, with 11 bases between. This CDR3 has 15 residues. Looked up from germline, CDR1 is SGHNT and CDR2 is YENEEA. Here the CDR3 reads CASSPSAASGNTIYF. In DNA, the CDR3 is TGTGCCAGCAGCCCATCAGCCGCCTCTGGAAACACCATATATTTT.

The rearrangement links TRBV7-3 to TRBJ2-3, with 9 nucleotides matching TRBD1. The V gene end was trimmed by 5 bases and the J gene end by 6 bases; junction bases not matched to a gene: 9. CDR1 SGHTA and CDR2 FQGTGA come from the germline V gene. The CDR3 is made up of 15 amino acids. CDR3 sequence reads: CASSLTGGDSDTQYF. The CDR3 bases are TGTGCCAGCAGCCTCACAGGGGGCGATTCGGATACGCAGTATTTT.

This chain joins TRBV6-6 and TRBJ1-6, with D hard to call. The CDR3 spans 14 residues. CDR1 and CDR2 (germline): MNHNY, SVGAGI (reference sequence). Trimming removed 5 bases from V and 6 bases from J, with 11 bases in between. CDR3 amino acids: CASSDQESNSPLHF. CDR3 in DNA: TGTGCCAGCAGTGATCAGGAGTCTAATTCACCCCTCCACTTT.

The gene calls are TRBV10-3 and TRBJ2-1; 7 nucleotides line up with TRBD2. V lost 8 bases to trimming and J lost 0 bases; unmatched junction nucleotides: 4. This CDR3 spans 14 amino acids. Looked up from germline, CDR1 is ENHRY and CDR2 is SYGVKD. CDR3 bases: TGTGCCATCGGGGGGGAGAACTCCTACAATGAGCAGTTCTTC. Encoded protein: CAIGGENSYNEQFF.

The J gene is TRBJ2-7, the V gene TRBV29-1; D is uncertain. In germline, CDR1 is SQVTM, CDR2 ANQGSEA. V shed 6 bases and J shed 6 bases, with 15 bases lying between them. The CDR3 spans 12 residues. The CDR3 region has the DNA TGCAGCGTCGTCTCACAGACGGCCGAGCAGTACTTC. Its protein product is CSVVSQTAEQYF.

V and J are TRBV19 and TRBJ2-6; 7 bases match TRBD1. The CDR3 spans 16 residues. With 5 bases clipped from V and 4 bases from J, the junction kept 8 bases outside the gene matches. Per the germline V gene, CDR1 is LNHDA and CDR2 is SQIVND (reference sequence). CDR3 loop: CASSLRRGSGANVLTF. CDR3 sequence (DNA): TGTGCCAGTAGTCTTCGCAGGGGGTCCGGGGCCAACGTCCTGACTTTC.

This chain joins TRBV19 and TRBJ2-3; TRBD2 aligns across 10 bases. V dropped 7 bases and J dropped 2; count of bases not matched to a gene: 6. Germline loops: CDR1 LNHDA, CDR2 SQIVND (reference sequence). This CDR3 region has 15 residues. This chain's CDR3 is CASTSGRVVTDTQYF. The CDR3, as DNA: TGTGCCAGTACAAGCGGGAGGGTTGTCACAGATACGCAGTATTTT.

A single count supports this clone. V and J are TRBV9 and TRBJ2-4, with 7 bases matching TRBD1. The V gene end was trimmed by 3 bases and the J gene end by 6 bases; junction bases not matched to a gene: 0. The CDR3 is 12 amino acids. Germline-derived CDR1 and CDR2 are SGDLS and YYNGEE. The CDR3 nucleotides read TGTGCCAGCAGCGGACAGGGAAACATTCAGTACTTC. Its translation is CASSGQGNIQYF.

The rearrangement joins TRBV7-2 to TRBJ2-5; a possible D gene is TRBD1 (5 bases). The CDR3 contains 15 residues. Germline CDR1 reads SGHTA; CDR2 reads FQGNSA. V shed 5 bases and J shed 5 bases, with 18 bases lying between them. CDR3 in DNA: TGTGCCAGCAGCCCCCGGAGATCAGGGTGGGAGACCCAGTACTTC. This encodes CASSPRRSGWETQYF.

The chain joins TRBV29-1 to TRBJ2-7; unclear D gene. This CDR3 spans 12 amino acids. CDR1 and CDR2 (germline): SQVTM, ANQGSEA. V was cut by 5 bases and J by 0 bases, with 8 bases left in between. CDR3 nucleotide sequence: TGCAGCGTTCGAGAAAGCTCCTACGAGCAGTACTTC. Residues: CSVRESSYEQYF.

As DNA, the CDR3 is TGTGCCAGCCGGCCGTGGGGGAACACCGGGGAGCTGTTTTTT. Its translation is CASRPWGNTGELFF. The chain combines TRBV9 with TRBJ2-2; D call uncertain. Germline-derived CDR1 and CDR2 are SGDLS and YYNGEE. The CDR3 sequence is 14 residues long. Trimming took off 7 bases at V and 1 base at J, with 11 bases between the two ends.

This sequence joins TRBV14 and TRBJ2-1, with 8 positions matching TRBD1. The CDR3 covers 12 residues. The germline V gene has CDR1 SGHDN and CDR2 FVKESK. Trimming at V came to 4 bases and at J to 13 bases, leaving 6 bases not matched to a gene. The CDR3 region has the DNA TGTGCCAGCAGCCCATACGGGACAGGACAGTTCTTC. Amino acids: CASSPYGTGQFF.

The gene calls are TRBV11-3 and TRBJ2-7; TRBD1 matches at 7 bases. The germline CDR1 and CDR2 sequences are SGHNT and YENEEA. Losses at the gene ends were 5 bases for V and 3 bases for J; bases not matched to a gene: 7. CDR3 length: 14 amino acids. The CDR3 loop reads CASSPSRTGYEQYF. CDR3 DNA sequence: TGTGCCAGCAGCCCCAGCCGGACAGGCTACGAGCAGTACTTC. The full variable domain, rest sourced from reference TRBV11-3 and TRBJ2-7, is EAGVVQSPRYKIIEKKQPVAFWCNPISGHNTLYWYLQNLGQGPELLIRYENEEAVDDSQLPKDRFSAERLKGVDSTLKIQPAELGDSAVYLCASSPSRTGYEQYFGPGTRLTVT.

The chain combines TRBV5-1 with TRBJ2-7; D not certain. Trimming removed 0 bases at V and 4 bases at J, with 8 bases between. Germline CDR1 reads SGHRS; CDR2 reads YFSETQ. This CDR3 has 13 amino acids. CDR3 region: CASSLAFRYEQYF. DNA for the CDR3: TGCGCCAGCAGCTTGGCATTTAGATACGAGCAGTACTTC.

On this clone: Other DNA sequences within the sample encode an identical CDR3. The gene calls are TRBV11-3 and TRBJ1-1; D gene ambiguous. Germline V gene data show CDR1 as SGHNT and CDR2 as YENEEA. The V gene lost 3 bases and the J gene lost 1 base, with 6 bases spanning the gap. This CDR3 has 13 residues. CDR3 protein: CASSFTGNTEAFF. CDR3 sequence (DNA): TGTGCCAGCAGCTTCACCGGGAACACTGAAGCTTTCTTT.

The V gene is TRBV27, the J gene TRBJ2-5; D unresolved. This CDR3 comprises 16 residues. Germline V CDR1 and CDR2: MNHEY, SMNVEV (reference sequence). Trimming left V 0 bases short and J 5 bases short, with 16 bases between. The CDR3 DNA sequence: TGTGCCAGCAGTTTATCCCCAGGCTCTTATTCGGAGACCCAGTACTTC. It specifies CASSLSPGSYSETQYF.

This clone showed up just once. The V call is TRBV6-5, the J call TRBJ1-4; D unclear. Deletions cut 2 bases from V and 1 base from J, with 5 bases between. Germline V lookup: CDR1 MNHEY, CDR2 SVGAGI. The CDR3 is made up of 14 amino acids. This chain's CDR3 is CASSYVGTNEKLFF. The DNA of the CDR3 is TGTGCCAGCAGTTACGTGGGAACTAATGAAAAACTGTTTTTT.

Details on this clone: Other DNA sequences from this sample encode an identical CDR3 as well. J is TRBJ1-5 and V is TRBV27; D is unresolved. The V end was cut by 3 bases, the J end by 2 bases, with 5 bases between. This CDR3 region has 13 residues. Looked up from germline, CDR1 is MNHEY and CDR2 is SMNVEV (reference sequence). The CDR3 DNA reads TGTGCCAGCAGTTTGGACGGCAATCAGCCCCAGCATTTT. Translation gives CASSLDGNQPQHF.

The rearrangement links TRBV27 to TRBJ2-3, with D tentatively TRBD1 (6 bases). Germline loops: CDR1 MNHEY, CDR2 SMNVEV (reference sequence). The CDR3 runs to 14 residues. V lost 7 bases and J 0 bases, leaving 11 bases between the germline ends. In DNA, the CDR3 is TGTGCCAGCAACCCGGGACAAAGCACAGATACGCAGTATTTT. Translated: CASNPGQSTDTQYF.

V gene TRBV28 combines with J gene TRBJ2-7, with unresolved D. Germline loops: CDR1 MDHEN, CDR2 SYDVKM. The CDR3 sequence is 14 residues long. Trimming took off 6 bases at V and 1 base at J, with 13 bases between the two ends. CDR3 nucleotide sequence: TGTGCCAGCAGCACATGGGCGGCGTCCTACGAGCAGTACTTC. It is translated as CASSTWAASYEQYF.

V gene TRBV6-5 combines with J gene TRBJ1-3; tentatively, D is TRBD1 (5 bases). CDR3 length: 14 amino acids. Trimming removed 6 bases at V and 0 bases at J, with 9 bases between. CDR1 and CDR2 (germline): MNHEY, SVGAGI. The CDR3 nucleotides are TGTGCCAGCAGACCGACAGTCTCTGGAAACACCATATATTTT. Translated: CASRPTVSGNTIYF.

V usage is TRBV28 and J usage is TRBJ1-3; D gene ambiguous. Deletions cut 6 bases from V and 3 bases from J, with 15 bases between. The CDR3 covers 15 residues. CDR1 is MDHEN, CDR2 SYDVKM, per germline. CDR3 protein: CASRPGRRSGNTIYF. The CDR3 coding sequence is TGTGCCAGCAGACCCGGACGGCGAAGTGGAAACACCATATATTTT.

The V call is TRBV6-1, the J call TRBJ1-5; D is unresolved. CDR3 length: 17 residues. CDR1 is MNHNS, CDR2 SASEGT, per germline. The V and J ends lost 4 bases and 0 bases respectively, with 16 bases between them. In DNA form, the CDR3 reads TGTGCCAGCAGTGCACCCCCAACCTTTTATAGCAATCAGCCCCAGCATTTT. It yields the protein CASSAPPTFYSNQPQHF.

V is TRBV27 and J is TRBJ2-1; D uncertain. The CDR3 totals 13 residues. Trimming removed 5 bases at V and 2 bases at J, with 7 bases between. The germline V gene has CDR1 MNHEY and CDR2 SMNVEV (reference sequence). The CDR3 spells CASSQPPYNEQFF. CDR3 DNA: TGTGCCAGCAGTCAGCCACCCTACAATGAGCAGTTCTTC.

The chain joins TRBV9 to TRBJ1-1, with 9 positions matching TRBD1. CDR1 is SGDLS and CDR2 is YYNGEE in the germline V gene. Trimming removed 3 bases from V and 5 bases from J; junction bases left unmatched: 5. The CDR3 covers 14 residues. CDR3 sequence (DNA): TGTGCCAGCAGCGACGGGACAGGGCGGACTGAAGCTTTCTTT. Translated, it gives CASSDGTGRTEAFF.